The rows below give T cell receptor beta chains drawn from one sample of a study of beta chain features in type 1 diabetes. The repertoire was sequenced with immunoSEQ multiplex PCR; TCRdb's copy has only in-frame clones and lacks some. The data hold about 350,000 clones, with less than 20% observed a single time. The specimen was naive CD4+ T cells from blood. The receptors were sampled from a woman between 18 and 29 years old in good health. Each CDR3 is given with its conserved first and last residue. The D gene is left open where the match is weak. Size is omitted from some rows. Given values are once, few, many or a class for expanded clones.

size | D | J | V | CDR3 | DNA
few | TRBD2 | TRBJ2-3 | TRBV5-6 | CASSSGLATQDTQYF | TGTGCCAGCAGCTCGGGACTAGCGACTCAAGATACGCAGTATTTT
. | TRBD1 | TRBJ2-1 | TRBV29-1 | CSVGGTGAYNNEQFF | TGCAGCGTCGGGGGGACAGGGGCCTATAACAATGAGCAGTTCTTC
. | . | TRBJ1-2 | TRBV7-9 | CASSSAAGRGSSGYTF | TGTGCCAGCAGCTCCGCTGCAGGGCGTGGGTCCAGTGGCTACACCTTC
. | TRBD2 | TRBJ2-5 | TRBV5-4 | CASSAGGGETQYF | TGTGCCAGCAGCGCGGGGGGCGGGGAGACCCAGTACTTC
. | . | TRBJ1-5 | TRBV30 | CAWSIRGTLDQPQHF | TGTGCCTGGAGTATTCGGGGAACCCTCGATCAGCCCCAGCATTTT
few | . | TRBJ2-6 | TRBV19 | CASSVIYSGANVLTF | TGTGCCAGTAGTGTAATTTACTCTGGGGCCAACGTCCTGACTTTC
few | TRBD2 | TRBJ2-3 | TRBV5-6 | CASSFLAGGADTQYF | TGTGCCAGCAGCTTTTTAGCGGGGGGAGCAGATACGCAGTATTTT
few | . | TRBJ2-1 | TRBV7-7 | CASTTRRIGGYNEQFF | TGTGCTAGCACCACCCGGAGGATCGGGGGCTACAATGAGCAGTTCTTC
few | . | TRBJ1-6 | TRBV6-5 | CASSLIGKVRSPLHF | TGTGCCAGCAGCCTAATCGGGAAGGTGAGATCACCCCTCCACTTT
few | TRBD1 | TRBJ2-5 | TRBV11-2 | CASSLATGGETQYF | TGTGCCAGCAGCTTAGCGACAGGGGGAGAGACCCAGTACTTC
. | TRBD1 | TRBJ2-7 | TRBV10-3 | CAINLQGSSYEQYF | TGTGCCATCAACTTACAGGGGAGCTCCTACGAGCAGTACTTC
few | TRBD2 | TRBJ2-5 | TRBV29-1 | CSVGGGRHREETQYF | TGCAGCGTTGGTGGCGGGAGGCACCGAGAAGAGACCCAGTACTTC